The 16 T cell receptor beta chains presented below share a single source sample, sequenced in a study of OX40 agonist ivuxolimab in advanced cancers. Assay: immunoSEQ multiplex PCR; the TCRdb copy retains only in-frame clones and omits some. The data hold around 46,000 clones, with 86% observed a single time. Sequencing was performed on CD4+ or CD8+ T cells sorted from blood, taken in a trial of the OX40 agonist ivuxolimab. All receptors come from an adult with an advanced solid tumor such as melanoma, head and neck, liver or kidney cancer.

V usage is TRBV6-5 and J usage is TRBJ1-6; TRBD1 matches at 8 bases. The CDR3 spans 14 residues. Germline V CDR1 and CDR2: MNHEY, SVGAGI. The ends lost 7 bases at V and 7 bases at J; junction bases unmatched: 6. The CDR3 loop is CASTAGQGNSPLHF. The CDR3 DNA sequence: TGTGCCAGCACCGCCGGACAGGGAAATTCACCCCTCCACTTT.

Sample share makes this clone medium-sized. The chain couples TRBV6-5 to TRBJ2-7; no clear D gene. The germline V gene has CDR1 MNHEY and CDR2 SVGAGI. The CDR3 is 12 residues long. Deletions cut 5 bases from V and 0 bases from J, with 5 bases between. Written as DNA, the CDR3 is TGTGCCAGCAGTCAATACTCCTACGAGCAGTACTTC. Encoded protein: CASSQYSYEQYF.

As for this clone: The junction differs from germline at one of its ends, possibly a read error. The gene calls are TRBV7-8 and TRBJ1-2; maybe TRBD1 (5 bases). CDR1 SGHVS and CDR2 FQNEAQ come from the germline V gene. The length of the CDR3 is 11 residues. The DNA for the CDR3 is TGTGCCAGCAGAGAAAAAGGGGCAAGCGCCTTC. It specifies CASREKGASAF.

The V and J genes are TRBV6-1 and TRBJ1-1; D uncertain. Trimming removed 8 bases from V and 5 bases from J, with 15 bases in between. This CDR3 contains 13 residues. CDR1 and CDR2 from the germline V gene are MNHNS and SASEGT. The CDR3: CASLKVMRTEAFF. CDR3 sequence (DNA): TGTGCCAGCTTAAAGGTTATGAGGACTGAAGCTTTCTTT.

This chain joins TRBV6-5 and TRBJ1-4; maybe TRBD1 (6 bases). This CDR3 is 14 amino acids long. Trimming removed 2 bases at V and 6 bases at J, with 10 bases between. In germline, CDR1 is MNHEY, CDR2 SVGAGI. Here the CDR3 DNA reads TGTGCCAGCAGTTACAGAGGGGGTGATGAAAAACTGTTTTTT. Translated, it gives CASSYRGGDEKLFF.

V and J are TRBV11-2 and TRBJ1-2; D ambiguous. This CDR3 region has 14 residues. Per germline, CDR1 SGHAT and CDR2 FQNNGV. V lost 5 bases and J lost 8, with 18 bases in between. The CDR3 DNA reads TGTGCCAGCAGCACCATGGGCCTCGGTGGAGGCTACACCTTC. This gives the protein CASSTMGLGGGYTF.

The chain links TRBV6-5 to TRBJ1-1, with TRBD1 identical over 7 bases. This CDR3 has 14 amino acids. The trim removed 6 bases at V and 7 bases at J, leaving 11 bases unmatched. Germline CDR1 and CDR2: MNHEY and SVGAGI. The CDR3 reads CASSYSKGAGEAFF. DNA for the CDR3: TGTGCCAGCAGCTATAGTAAGGGGGCGGGTGAAGCTTTCTTT.

The rearrangement joins TRBV28 to TRBJ2-7; possibly TRBD1 for D (5 bases). Trimming shortened V by 5 bases and J by 1 base, and 6 bases separated the two germline ends. This CDR3 region has 12 residues. Germline V gene data show CDR1 as MDHEN and CDR2 as SYDVKM. CDR3 sequence (DNA): TGTGCCAGCAGTCAGGGTTCCTACGAGCAGTACTTC. Translation gives CASSQGSYEQYF.

V and J are TRBV28 and TRBJ1-5; D is unresolved. V lost 5 bases to trimming and J lost 3 bases, with 11 bases between them. CDR1 and CDR2 (germline): MDHEN, SYDVKM. This CDR3 region has 14 residues. The CDR3 is CASSPPDLNQPQHF. DNA of the CDR3: TGTGCCAGCAGTCCACCGGACCTCAATCAGCCCCAGCATTTT.

The V gene is TRBV5-1, the J gene TRBJ2-3; 13 nucleotides line up with TRBD2. This CDR3 spans 17 amino acids. Germline trimming cut 1 base from V and 3 bases from J; bases unmatched to any gene: 5. Germline V gene data show CDR1 as SGHRS and CDR2 as YFSETQ. This CDR3 reads CASSLLGTSGETDTQYF. The CDR3 coding sequence is TGCGCCAGCAGCTTGTTAGGGACTAGCGGGGAAACAGATACGCAGTATTTT.

V gene TRBV7-3 combines with J gene TRBJ2-7; 9 bases are a match to TRBD1. Unmatched junction bases numbered 8, after V lost 5 bases and J lost 0 bases. The length of the CDR3 is 16 residues. Germline-derived CDR1 and CDR2 are SGHTA and FQGTGA. The CDR3 is CASSVGQGPSSYEQYF. CDR3 coding DNA: TGTGCCAGCAGCGTAGGACAGGGGCCGAGCTCCTACGAGCAGTACTTC.

This rearrangement joins TRBV2 to TRBJ2-3, with 7 bases aligning to TRBD2. V was clipped by 2 bases and J by 6 bases; unmatched bases: 11. CDR3 length equals 16 residues. The germline CDR1 and CDR2 sequences are SNHLY and FYNNEI. CDR3 nucleotides: TGTGCCAGCAGTGAACCGGGACTACCATTGGGGGATACGCAGTATTTT. This codes for CASSEPGLPLGDTQYF.

This chain joins TRBV9 and TRBJ2-1, with TRBD2 as a possible D gene (5 bases). Germline-derived CDR1 and CDR2 are SGDLS and YYNGEE. This CDR3 is 17 amino acids long. The ends were cut back, 0 bases at V and 8 bases at J, with 21 bases in the middle. CDR3 coding DNA: TGTGCCAGCAGCGTAGCCCACGGAGGCTCCAGTATCGATGAGCAGTTCTTC. Protein sequence: CASSVAHGGSSIDEQFF.

This clone occurred once. CDR3 sequence reads: CASWSLGASTDTQYF. In DNA, the CDR3 is TGTGCCAGCTGGTCCCTTGGGGCTAGCACAGATACGCAGTATTTT. The chain has TRBV27 and TRBJ2-3; tentative D call: TRBD1 (5 bases). The length of the CDR3 is 15 residues. V dropped 8 bases and J dropped 0 bases, with 15 bases sitting between them. Germline values: CDR1 MNHEY, CDR2 SMNVEV (reference sequence).

This chain links TRBV5-6 with TRBJ2-3; D remains ambiguous. The V end was cut by 0 bases, the J end by 4 bases, with 6 bases between. The CDR3 extends over 13 amino acids. Germline V lookup: CDR1 SGHDT, CDR2 YYEEEE. CDR3 DNA: TGTGCCAGCAGCTTGGGGGTTCCAGATACGCAGTATTTT. Translating it yields CASSLGVPDTQYF.

The CDR3 nucleotides read TGCGCCAGCAGCTTGGAGGGTGTTGAGCAGTTCTTC. Protein product: CASSLEGVEQFF. The chain joins TRBV5-1 to TRBJ2-1; D is unclear. CDR1 is SGHRS, CDR2 YFSETQ, per germline. V lost 0 bases and J lost 9, with 7 bases in between. This CDR3 is 12 amino acids long.